Described below is a single T cell receptor (beta chain) sequence and its context. The data were obtained in a study of blood T cells in healthy people across ages. V dropped 5 bases and J dropped 6; count of bases not matched to a gene: 13. CDR3 length: 16 residues. Germline CDR1 and CDR2: SGHNT and YENEEA. Primers used in a second PCR of about 6 to 11 cycles were a sample-barcoded 5' primer and a J-beta primer mix. Each CDR3 protein gets one entry after TCRdb re-called the 5' RACE reads with MiXCR. Altogether about 1.8 million distinct CDR3 sequences are present, approximately 50% being singletons, with the ten largest covering 2.1%.

The source is a woman in her thirties or forties in good health. Sample: blood. This chain links TRBV11-3 with TRBJ2-1; TRBD1 matches at 7 bases. Here the CDR3 DNA reads TGTGCCAGCAGCCATCATACTAGGGGGCAAGGCAATGAGCAGTTCTTC. This translates into CASSHHTRGQGNEQFF.